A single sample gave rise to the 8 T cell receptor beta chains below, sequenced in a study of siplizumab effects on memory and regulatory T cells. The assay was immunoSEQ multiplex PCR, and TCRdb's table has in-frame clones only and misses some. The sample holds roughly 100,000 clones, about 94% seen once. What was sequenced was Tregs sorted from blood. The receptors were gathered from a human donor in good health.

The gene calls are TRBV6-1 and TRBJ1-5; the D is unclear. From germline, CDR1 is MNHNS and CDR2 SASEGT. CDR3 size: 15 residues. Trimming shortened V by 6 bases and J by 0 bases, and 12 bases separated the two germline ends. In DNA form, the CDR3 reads TGTGCCAGCAGGGGAGAAAGGTATAGCAATCAGCCCCAGCATTTT. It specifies CASRGERYSNQPQHF.

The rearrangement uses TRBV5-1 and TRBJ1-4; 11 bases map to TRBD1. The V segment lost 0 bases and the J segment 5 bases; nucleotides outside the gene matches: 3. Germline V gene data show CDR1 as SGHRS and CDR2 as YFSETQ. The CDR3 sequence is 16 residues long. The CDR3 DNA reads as TGCGCCAGCAGCTTGGTAGGACAGGGGGCGAATGAAAAACTGTTTTTT. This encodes CASSLVGQGANEKLFF. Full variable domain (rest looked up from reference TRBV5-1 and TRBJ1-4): KAGVTQTPRYLIKTRGQQVTLSCSPISGHRSVSWYQQTPGQGLQFLFEYFSETQRNKGNFPGRFSGRQFSNSRSEMNVSTLELGDSALYLCASSLVGQGANEKLFFGSGTQLSVL.

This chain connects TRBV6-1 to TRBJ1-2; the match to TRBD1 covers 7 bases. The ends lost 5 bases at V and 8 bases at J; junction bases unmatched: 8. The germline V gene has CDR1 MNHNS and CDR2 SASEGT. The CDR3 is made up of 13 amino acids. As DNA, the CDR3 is TGTGCCAGCAGTATAGACAGGGCTCGGGGCTACACCTTC. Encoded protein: CASSIDRARGYTF.

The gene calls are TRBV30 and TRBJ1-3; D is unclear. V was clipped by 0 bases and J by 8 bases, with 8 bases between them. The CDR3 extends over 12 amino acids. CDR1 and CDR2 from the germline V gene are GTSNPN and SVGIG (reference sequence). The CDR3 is CAWSVGPDTIYF. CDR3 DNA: TGTGCCTGGAGTGTAGGACCCGACACCATATATTTT.

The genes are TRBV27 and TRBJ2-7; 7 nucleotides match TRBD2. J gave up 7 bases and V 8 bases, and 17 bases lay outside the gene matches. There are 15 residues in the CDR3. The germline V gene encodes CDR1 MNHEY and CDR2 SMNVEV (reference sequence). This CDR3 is CASRQGAGVAREQYF. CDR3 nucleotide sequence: TGTGCCAGCCGACAAGGGGCGGGAGTAGCTCGGGAGCAGTACTTC.

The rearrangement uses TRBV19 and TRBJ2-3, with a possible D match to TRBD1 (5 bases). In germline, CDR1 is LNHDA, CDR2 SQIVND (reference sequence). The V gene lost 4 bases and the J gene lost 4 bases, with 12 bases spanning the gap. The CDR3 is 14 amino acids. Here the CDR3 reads CASSTRQTSDTQYF. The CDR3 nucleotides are TGTGCCAGTAGTACCCGACAGACATCAGATACGCAGTATTTT.

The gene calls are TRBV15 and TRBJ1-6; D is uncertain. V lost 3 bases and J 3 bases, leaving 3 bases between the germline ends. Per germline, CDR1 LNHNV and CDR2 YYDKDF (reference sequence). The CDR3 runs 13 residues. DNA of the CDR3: TGTGCCACCAGCAGGGTCTATAATTCACCCCTCCACTTT. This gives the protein CATSRVYNSPLHF.

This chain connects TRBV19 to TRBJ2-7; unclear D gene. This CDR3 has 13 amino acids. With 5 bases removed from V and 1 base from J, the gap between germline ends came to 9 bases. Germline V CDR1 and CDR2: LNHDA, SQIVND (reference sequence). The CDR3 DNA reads TGTGCCAGTAGTCCTAGACAATCCTACGAGCAGTACTTC. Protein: CASSPRQSYEQYF.